This T cell receptor (beta chain) was sequenced in a study of blood T cell repertoires in COVID-19. As originally analysed: The authors estimated nucleated cell counts from reference gene primer amplification. Measured with immunoSEQ multiplex PCR; TCRdb has only the in-frame clones, and not every one. V, J and clone size are those of that table, while D and trimming were read from the DNA. The sample shows approximately 89,000 clones, roughly 80% of them seen only once. CDR1 MNHEY and CDR2 SVGAGI come from the germline V gene. The CDR3 runs to 13 residues. The V gene lost 10 bases and the J gene lost 5 bases, with 17 bases spanning the gap.

This chain links TRBV6-5 with TRBJ1-1; possible D gene TRBD1, 5 bases. The sequence came from a woman aged 70-85 years with active or convalescent COVID-19. The specimen sequenced was peripheral blood. CDR3 coding DNA: TGTGCCACCCGGGGGGTGATGGGGACTGAAGCTTTCTTT. Translating gives CATRGVMGTEAFF.